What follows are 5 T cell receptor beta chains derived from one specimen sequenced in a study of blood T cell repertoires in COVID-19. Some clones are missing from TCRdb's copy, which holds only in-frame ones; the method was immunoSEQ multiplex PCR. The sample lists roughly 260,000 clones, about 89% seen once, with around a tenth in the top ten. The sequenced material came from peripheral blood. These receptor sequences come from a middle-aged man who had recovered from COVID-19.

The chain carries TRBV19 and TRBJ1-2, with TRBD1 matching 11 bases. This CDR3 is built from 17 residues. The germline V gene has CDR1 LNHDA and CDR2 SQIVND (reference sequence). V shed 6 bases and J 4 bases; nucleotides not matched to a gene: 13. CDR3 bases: TGTGCCAGTAGCCATACGCCGGGGACAGGGGGAGTCTATGGCTACACCTTC. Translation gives CASSHTPGTGGVYGYTF.

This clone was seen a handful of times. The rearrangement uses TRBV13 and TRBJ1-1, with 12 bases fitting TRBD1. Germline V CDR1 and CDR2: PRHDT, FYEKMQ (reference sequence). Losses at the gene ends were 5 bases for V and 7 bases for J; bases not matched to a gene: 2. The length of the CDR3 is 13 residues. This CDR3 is CASSRDRGLEAFF. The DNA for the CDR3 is TGTGCCAGCAGCCGGGACAGGGGGCTTGAAGCTTTCTTT.

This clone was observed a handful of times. The CDR3 spells CASSIAGSREQYF. For the CDR3, the DNA is TGTGCCAGCAGCATAGCGGGGTCGCGGGAGCAGTACTTC. V usage is TRBV11-3 and J usage is TRBJ2-7; TRBD2 agrees at 8 bases. Germline loops: CDR1 SGHNT, CDR2 YENEEA. V was clipped by 5 bases and J by 7 bases; unmatched bases: 7. The CDR3 sequence is 13 residues long.

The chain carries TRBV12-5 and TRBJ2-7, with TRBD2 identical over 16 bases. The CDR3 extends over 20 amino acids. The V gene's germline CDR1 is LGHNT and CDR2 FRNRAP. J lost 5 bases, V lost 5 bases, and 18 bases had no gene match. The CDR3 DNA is TGTGCTAGTGGTCCAGAAAGCCACACTGGGACTAGCGGGAGGGCACACGAGCAGTACTTC. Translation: CASGPESHTGTSGRAHEQYF. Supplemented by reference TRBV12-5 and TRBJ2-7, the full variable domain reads DARVTQTPRHKVTEMGQEVTMRCQPILGHNTVFWYRQTMMQGLELLAYFRNRAPLDDSGMPKDRFSAEMPDATLATLKIQPSEPRDSAVYFCASGPESHTGTSGRAHEQYFGPGTRLTVT.

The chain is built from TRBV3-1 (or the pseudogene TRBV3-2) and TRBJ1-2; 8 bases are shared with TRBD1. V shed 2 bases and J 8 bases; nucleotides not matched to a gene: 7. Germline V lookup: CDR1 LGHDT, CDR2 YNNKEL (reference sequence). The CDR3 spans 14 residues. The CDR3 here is CASSQQDRGGGYTF. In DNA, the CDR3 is TGTGCCAGCAGCCAACAAGACAGGGGTGGCGGCTACACCTTC.